Listed below are T cell receptor beta chains from one sample, sequenced in a study of shared clonotypes between healthy human individuals. Data came from immunoSEQ multiplex PCR; TCRdb stores just in-frame clones and leaves some out. Altogether 800,000 to 950,000 clones are present, about 96% being singletons, with the ten largest covering about 0.25%. The sample was naive CD8+ T cells sorted from blood. The receptor source for this set is a man aged 25-40 years in good health. The CDR3 runs from the conserved cysteine through the conserved F or W. The order of the fields is clone size, V gene, CDR3 length, J gene, D gene, CDR3 protein, CDR3 DNA. D genes are given only for firm matches. Only some rows state a clone size, as once, few, many or a class for expanded clones.

clone_size: NA; v_call: TRBV27; cdr3_length: 19; j_call: TRBJ2-2; d_call: NA; cdr3_aa: CASSPSWRPSAAITGELFF; cdr3_nt: TGTGCCAGCAGTCCCTCCTGGCGACCCTCCGCAGCGATCACCGGGGAGCTGTTTTTT
clone_size: NA; v_call: TRBV4-1; cdr3_length: 12; j_call: TRBJ2-7; d_call: NA; cdr3_aa: CASSQDTDEQYF; cdr3_nt: TGCGCCAGCAGCCAAGATACGGACGAGCAGTACTTC
clone_size: NA; v_call: TRBV7-9; cdr3_length: 13; j_call: TRBJ2-1; d_call: TRBD2; cdr3_aa: CASSFLAGDEQFF; cdr3_nt: TGTGCCAGCAGCTTTCTAGCGGGGGATGAGCAGTTCTTC
clone_size: NA; v_call: TRBV5-4; cdr3_length: 16; j_call: TRBJ2-1; d_call: TRBD2; cdr3_aa: CASSYSSGRAINEQFF; cdr3_nt: TGTGCCAGCAGTTATTCTAGCGGGAGGGCCATAAATGAGCAGTTCTTC
clone_size: NA; v_call: TRBV7-9; cdr3_length: 15; j_call: TRBJ1-2; d_call: TRBD1; cdr3_aa: CASSRDRAHNYGYTF; cdr3_nt: TGTGCCAGCAGCCGAGACAGGGCCCATAACTATGGCTACACCTTC
clone_size: NA; v_call: TRBV9; cdr3_length: 16; j_call: TRBJ2-7; d_call: NA; cdr3_aa: CASSPPPDYHSYEQYF; cdr3_nt: TGTGCCAGCAGCCCCCCCCCGGACTACCACTCCTACGAGCAGTACTTC
clone_size: NA; v_call: TRBV6-6; cdr3_length: 13; j_call: TRBJ1-5; d_call: NA; cdr3_aa: CASTWDSNQPQHF; cdr3_nt: TGTGCCAGCACTTGGGATAGCAATCAGCCCCAGCATTTT
clone_size: NA; v_call: TRBV6-5; cdr3_length: 13; j_call: TRBJ2-7; d_call: NA; cdr3_aa: CASSFQGTYEQYF; cdr3_nt: TGTGCCAGCAGTTTCCAAGGGACCTACGAGCAGTACTTC
clone_size: NA; v_call: TRBV27; cdr3_length: 14; j_call: TRBJ2-7; d_call: NA; cdr3_aa: CASAASRKTYEQYF; cdr3_nt: TGTGCCAGCGCGGCTAGCCGGAAGACCTACGAGCAGTACTTC
clone_size: once; v_call: TRBV27; cdr3_length: 13; j_call: TRBJ2-7; d_call: NA; cdr3_aa: CASNRVEGSEQYF; cdr3_nt: TGTGCCAGCAACAGGGTAGAGGGGTCCGAGCAGTACTTC
clone_size: NA; v_call: TRBV6-4; cdr3_length: 16; j_call: TRBJ2-1; d_call: NA; cdr3_aa: CASSDAVGGGYNEQFF; cdr3_nt: TGTGCCAGCAGTGACGCCGTGGGAGGGGGTTACAATGAGCAGTTCTTC
clone_size: NA; v_call: TRBV7-9; cdr3_length: 12; j_call: TRBJ2-7; d_call: NA; cdr3_aa: CASSLGLEEQYF; cdr3_nt: TGTGCCAGCAGCTTGGGTTTAGAAGAGCAGTACTTC
clone_size: NA; v_call: TRBV15; cdr3_length: 13; j_call: TRBJ1-3; d_call: NA; cdr3_aa: CATSTRIGNTIYF; cdr3_nt: TGTGCCACCAGCACCAGGATCGGAAACACCATATATTTT
clone_size: once; v_call: TRBV10-2; cdr3_length: 14; j_call: TRBJ2-2; d_call: TRBD2; cdr3_aa: CASCPSGGTGELFF; cdr3_nt: TGCGCCAGCTGCCCTAGCGGAGGAACCGGGGAGCTGTTTTTT
clone_size: NA; v_call: TRBV15; cdr3_length: 16; j_call: TRBJ1-1; d_call: NA; cdr3_aa: CATSRPGDSMNTEAFF; cdr3_nt: TGTGCCACCAGCAGGCCCGGAGACAGCATGAACACTGAAGCTTTCTTT
clone_size: NA; v_call: TRBV28; cdr3_length: 13; j_call: TRBJ1-1; d_call: TRBD1; cdr3_aa: CASSDRLNTEAFF; cdr3_nt: TGTGCCAGTTCGGACAGGCTGAACACTGAAGCTTTCTTT
clone_size: NA; v_call: TRBV6-5; cdr3_length: 14; j_call: TRBJ2-1; d_call: NA; cdr3_aa: CASSPGGFVNEQFF; cdr3_nt: TGTGCCAGCAGTCCTGGGGGATTCGTTAATGAGCAGTTCTTC
clone_size: NA; v_call: TRBV7-9; cdr3_length: 15; j_call: TRBJ1-4; d_call: NA; cdr3_aa: CASSPPRGVGEKLFF; cdr3_nt: TGTGCCAGCAGCCCCCCCCGAGGGGTGGGGGAAAAACTGTTTTTT
clone_size: NA; v_call: TRBV14; cdr3_length: 16; j_call: TRBJ2-1; d_call: TRBD2; cdr3_aa: CASSQVAGGTYNEQFF; cdr3_nt: TGTGCCAGCAGCCAAGTAGCGGGAGGGACATACAATGAGCAGTTCTTC
clone_size: NA; v_call: TRBV6-1; cdr3_length: 13; j_call: TRBJ2-5; d_call: NA; cdr3_aa: CASKGLDFETQYF; cdr3_nt: TGTGCCAGCAAGGGGTTGGATTTTGAGACCCAGTACTTC
clone_size: NA; v_call: TRBV28; cdr3_length: 15; j_call: TRBJ1-1; d_call: TRBD1; cdr3_aa: CASSKDRGLNTEAFF; cdr3_nt: TGTGCCAGCAGTAAAGACAGGGGCCTAAACACTGAAGCTTTCTTT
clone_size: once; v_call: TRBV4-1; cdr3_length: 14; j_call: TRBJ1-1; d_call: NA; cdr3_aa: CASSQEGSNTEAFF; cdr3_nt: TGCGCCAGCAGCCAAGAAGGGAGTAACACTGAAGCTTTCTTT
clone_size: NA; v_call: TRBV29-1; cdr3_length: 16; j_call: TRBJ2-7; d_call: NA; cdr3_aa: CSGVAGSGTAAYEQYF; cdr3_nt: TGCAGCGGGGTGGCGGGATCCGGGACAGCCGCCTACGAGCAGTACTTC
clone_size: NA; v_call: TRBV7-9; cdr3_length: 17; j_call: TRBJ2-5; d_call: NA; cdr3_aa: CASSLWQATMGSETQYF; cdr3_nt: TGTGCCAGCAGCTTATGGCAGGCCACCATGGGCTCGGAGACCCAGTACTTC
clone_size: NA; v_call: TRBV27; cdr3_length: 17; j_call: TRBJ2-1; d_call: TRBD2; cdr3_aa: CASSSGTSGDNYNEQFF; cdr3_nt: TGTGCCAGCAGTTCCGGGACTAGCGGGGATAACTACAATGAGCAGTTCTTC
clone_size: NA; v_call: TRBV7-9; cdr3_length: 12; j_call: TRBJ2-3; d_call: NA; cdr3_aa: CASSLMSDTQYF; cdr3_nt: TGTGCCAGCAGCTTAATGTCCGATACGCAGTATTTT
clone_size: NA; v_call: TRBV10-2; cdr3_length: 14; j_call: TRBJ1-5; d_call: TRBD1; cdr3_aa: CASWDRRSNQPQHF; cdr3_nt: TGCGCCAGCTGGGACAGGCGAAGCAATCAGCCCCAGCATTTT
clone_size: NA; v_call: TRBV2; cdr3_length: 15; j_call: TRBJ1-2; d_call: TRBD1; cdr3_aa: CASSEGDSVFYGYTF; cdr3_nt: TGTGCCAGCAGTGAAGGGGACAGCGTTTTCTATGGCTACACCTTC
clone_size: NA; v_call: TRBV2; cdr3_length: 14; j_call: TRBJ2-7; d_call: TRBD1; cdr3_aa: CATNPTGGPYEQYF; cdr3_nt: TGTGCCACCAATCCGACAGGGGGGCCCTACGAGCAGTACTTC
clone_size: NA; v_call: TRBV7-2; cdr3_length: 15; j_call: TRBJ2-2; d_call: NA; cdr3_aa: CASSLVAVNTGELFF; cdr3_nt: TGTGCCAGCAGCTTAGTAGCGGTGAACACCGGGGAGCTGTTTTTT
clone_size: NA; v_call: TRBV30; cdr3_length: 14; j_call: TRBJ2-6; d_call: NA; cdr3_aa: CAWSPFSGANVLTF; cdr3_nt: TGTGCCTGGAGTCCTTTCTCTGGGGCCAACGTCCTGACTTTC
clone_size: NA; v_call: TRBV6-1; cdr3_length: 15; j_call: TRBJ1-2; d_call: NA; cdr3_aa: CASSGRGLKNYGYTF; cdr3_nt: TGTGCCAGCAGCGGGCGAGGACTTAAGAACTATGGCTACACCTTC
clone_size: NA; v_call: TRBV7-8; cdr3_length: 14; j_call: TRBJ2-5; d_call: NA; cdr3_aa: CASSSTDYQETQYF; cdr3_nt: TGTGCCAGCAGCTCTACAGACTACCAAGAGACCCAGTACTTC
clone_size: NA; v_call: TRBV15; cdr3_length: 13; j_call: TRBJ1-5; d_call: NA; cdr3_aa: CATSRGRNQPQHF; cdr3_nt: TGTGCCACCAGCAGAGGGCGCAATCAGCCCCAGCATTTT
clone_size: NA; v_call: TRBV14; cdr3_length: 11; j_call: TRBJ2-1; d_call: NA; cdr3_aa: CASSRRDLQFF; cdr3_nt: TGTGCCAGCAGCCGCCGGGACTTGCAGTTCTTC
clone_size: NA; v_call: TRBV4-1; cdr3_length: 15; j_call: TRBJ2-7; d_call: TRBD2; cdr3_aa: CASSQELAGSYEQYF; cdr3_nt: TGCGCCAGCAGCCAAGAACTAGCGGGCTCCTACGAGCAGTACTTC
clone_size: NA; v_call: TRBV27; cdr3_length: 14; j_call: TRBJ2-3; d_call: NA; cdr3_aa: CASSPTRSTDTQYF; cdr3_nt: TGTGCCAGCAGTCCAACAAGGAGCACAGATACGCAGTATTTT
clone_size: NA; v_call: TRBV6-5; cdr3_length: 15; j_call: TRBJ1-2; d_call: TRBD1; cdr3_aa: CASSTHRDSLYGYTF; cdr3_nt: TGTGCCAGCAGTACCCACCGGGACAGCTTATATGGCTACACCTTC
clone_size: NA; v_call: TRBV29-1; cdr3_length: 13; j_call: TRBJ2-1; d_call: NA; cdr3_aa: CSVERPGKTEQFF; cdr3_nt: TGCAGCGTTGAAAGGCCGGGGAAGACTGAGCAGTTCTTC
clone_size: NA; v_call: TRBV27; cdr3_length: 16; j_call: TRBJ2-5; d_call: NA; cdr3_aa: CASSLARVGLGETQYF; cdr3_nt: TGTGCCAGCAGTCTCGCCCGGGTGGGCCTCGGGGAGACCCAGTACTTC
clone_size: NA; v_call: TRBV29-1; cdr3_length: 15; j_call: TRBJ2-1; d_call: TRBD2; cdr3_aa: CSVEPREGGYNEQFF; cdr3_nt: TGCAGCGTAGAGCCGCGGGAGGGCGGGTACAATGAGCAGTTCTTC
clone_size: NA; v_call: TRBV7-9; cdr3_length: 16; j_call: TRBJ2-2; d_call: TRBD2; cdr3_aa: CASSPGLAGNTGELFF; cdr3_nt: TGTGCCAGCAGCCCGGGACTAGCGGGGAACACCGGGGAGCTGTTTTTT
clone_size: NA; v_call: TRBV7-8; cdr3_length: 20; j_call: TRBJ1-5; d_call: NA; cdr3_aa: CASSFSPDKERLFSNQPQHF; cdr3_nt: TGTGCCAGCAGCTTTAGCCCGGACAAGGAACGCCTCTTTAGCAATCAGCCCCAGCATTTT
clone_size: NA; v_call: TRBV14; cdr3_length: 14; j_call: TRBJ2-1; d_call: TRBD2; cdr3_aa: CASSLLAGGDEQFF; cdr3_nt: TGTGCCAGCAGCCTTCTAGCGGGAGGGGATGAGCAGTTCTTC
clone_size: NA; v_call: TRBV7-9; cdr3_length: 15; j_call: TRBJ2-7; d_call: NA; cdr3_aa: CASSLGLTSSYEQYF; cdr3_nt: TGTGCCAGCAGCCTAGGACTAACGAGCTCCTACGAGCAGTACTTC
clone_size: NA; v_call: TRBV5-1; cdr3_length: 11; j_call: TRBJ2-7; d_call: TRBD1; cdr3_aa: CASSDSGGQYF; cdr3_nt: TGCGCCAGCAGCGACTCAGGGGGGCAGTACTTC
clone_size: NA; v_call: TRBV7-3; cdr3_length: 15; j_call: TRBJ2-1; d_call: TRBD2; cdr3_aa: CASRYTSGGYNEQFF; cdr3_nt: TGTGCCAGCAGGTATACTAGCGGAGGATACAATGAACAGTTCTTC
clone_size: NA; v_call: TRBV5-5; cdr3_length: 16; j_call: TRBJ2-1; d_call: NA; cdr3_aa: CASSDSGPIPNNEQFF; cdr3_nt: TGTGCCAGCAGCGATTCGGGGCCCATTCCGAACAATGAGCAGTTCTTC